The TCR beta chain described here comes from a study of spatial heterogeneity in lung cancer. The wider study: The library had UMIs, and each TCR and UMI pair averaged more than ten raw reads.

Single TCR cDNA molecules each had their own unique molecular identifier. TCRdb re-called the 5' RACE reads through MiXCR, storing one row per CDR3 protein. The repertoire includes under 75,000 distinct CDR3 sequences, about an eighth of them detected once, and 6.5% to 8.5% sits in the top ten. Study findings and constraints: At resection, ubiquitous expanded tumor TCRs appeared in blood more than at follow-up.

Per the germline V gene, CDR1 is DFQATT and CDR2 is SNEGSKA (reference sequence). CDR3 size: 14 residues. With 3 bases clipped from V and 3 bases from J, the junction kept 5 bases outside the gene matches. Time point noted: sample taken at primary tumor resection. Unsorted whole RNA of tumor, nontumor lung or frozen PBMC was sequenced. The cohort: 65 to 80 early-stage, untreated non-small cell lung cancer patients. Only a few counts were recorded for this clonotype. Antigen: not known. This chain uses TRBV20-1 with TRBJ2-7, with TRBD1 matching over 10 bases. This clonotype originated in a male donor with early-stage non-small cell lung cancer. The source was PBMCs, collected at surgery. The CDR3 protein is CSARQGQGIYEQYF. DNA for the CDR3: TGCAGTGCTAGGCAGGGACAGGGGATCTACGAGCAGTACTTC.